The clone carrying this T cell receptor beta chain was seen a few times. Assay: immunoSEQ multiplex PCR; the TCRdb copy retains only in-frame clones and omits some. The data hold about 21,000 clones, with roughly 80% observed a single time. The sample is drawn from a study of sequential checkpoint blockade in melanoma. Study summary: First-line arms were nivolumab then ipilimumab, or the reverse, randomized 1:1. Each arm's sequence ended with maintenance nivolumab.

This sample's treatment: randomized to nivolumab then ipilimumab (arm A) or the reverse (arm B). Patients had received no earlier DNA-damaging chemotherapy. Live CD3+CD8+ CD19− CD56− cells were sorted from PBMCs. V shed 5 bases, J shed 5 bases, and the junction held 13 bases outside the gene matches. The CDR3 is made up of 16 amino acids. Germline loops: CDR1 SEHNR, CDR2 FQNEAQ (reference sequence). The TCR comes from a human donor with melanoma. This rearrangement joins TRBV7-9 to TRBJ2-5, with 8 bases that match TRBD1. The sequenced sample was CD8+ T cells sorted from blood (inferred from file names), obtained from a patient given nivolumab and ipilimumab in sequence. The CDR3 reads CASSPPTGVARETQYF. The CDR3 nucleotides read TGTGCCAGCAGCCCTCCGACAGGGGTGGCGAGGGAGACCCAGTACTTC.